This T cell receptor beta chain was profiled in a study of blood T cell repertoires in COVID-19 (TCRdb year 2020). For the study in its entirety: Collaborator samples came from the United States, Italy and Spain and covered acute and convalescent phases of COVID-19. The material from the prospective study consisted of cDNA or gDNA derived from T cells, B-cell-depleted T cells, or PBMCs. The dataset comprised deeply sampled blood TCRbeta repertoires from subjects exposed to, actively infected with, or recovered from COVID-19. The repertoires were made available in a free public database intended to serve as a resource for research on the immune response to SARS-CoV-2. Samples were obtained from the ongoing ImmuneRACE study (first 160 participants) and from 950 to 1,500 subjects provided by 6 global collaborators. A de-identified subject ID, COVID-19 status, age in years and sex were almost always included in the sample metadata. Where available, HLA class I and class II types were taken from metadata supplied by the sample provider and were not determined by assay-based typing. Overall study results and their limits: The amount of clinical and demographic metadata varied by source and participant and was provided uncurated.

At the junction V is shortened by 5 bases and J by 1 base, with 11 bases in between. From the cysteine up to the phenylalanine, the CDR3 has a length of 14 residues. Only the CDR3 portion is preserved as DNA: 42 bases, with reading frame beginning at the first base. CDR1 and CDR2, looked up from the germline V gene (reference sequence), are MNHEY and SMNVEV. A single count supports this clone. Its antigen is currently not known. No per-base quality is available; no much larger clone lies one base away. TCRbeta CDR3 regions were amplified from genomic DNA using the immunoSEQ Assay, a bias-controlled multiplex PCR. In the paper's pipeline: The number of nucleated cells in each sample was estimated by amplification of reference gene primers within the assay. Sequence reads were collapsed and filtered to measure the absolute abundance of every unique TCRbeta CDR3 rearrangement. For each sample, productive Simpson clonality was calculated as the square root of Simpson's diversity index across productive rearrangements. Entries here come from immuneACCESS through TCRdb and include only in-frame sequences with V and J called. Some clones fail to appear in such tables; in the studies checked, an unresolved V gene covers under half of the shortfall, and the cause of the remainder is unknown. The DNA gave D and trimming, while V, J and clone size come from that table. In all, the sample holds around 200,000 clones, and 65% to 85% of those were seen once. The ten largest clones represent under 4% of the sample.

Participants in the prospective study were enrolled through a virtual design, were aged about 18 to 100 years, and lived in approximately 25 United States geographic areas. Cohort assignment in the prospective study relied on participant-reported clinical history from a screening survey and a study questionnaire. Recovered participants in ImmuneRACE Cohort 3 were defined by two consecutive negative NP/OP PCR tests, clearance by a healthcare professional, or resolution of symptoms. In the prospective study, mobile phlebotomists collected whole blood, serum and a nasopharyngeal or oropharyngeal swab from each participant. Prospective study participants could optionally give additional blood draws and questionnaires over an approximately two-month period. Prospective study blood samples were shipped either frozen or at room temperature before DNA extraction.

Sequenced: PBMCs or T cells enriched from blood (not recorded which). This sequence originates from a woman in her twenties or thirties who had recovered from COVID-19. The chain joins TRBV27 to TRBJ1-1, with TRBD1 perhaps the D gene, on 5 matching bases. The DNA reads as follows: TGTGCCAGCAGTCAACAGGTCCCGAACACTGAAGCTTTCTTT. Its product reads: CASSQQVPNTEAFF.